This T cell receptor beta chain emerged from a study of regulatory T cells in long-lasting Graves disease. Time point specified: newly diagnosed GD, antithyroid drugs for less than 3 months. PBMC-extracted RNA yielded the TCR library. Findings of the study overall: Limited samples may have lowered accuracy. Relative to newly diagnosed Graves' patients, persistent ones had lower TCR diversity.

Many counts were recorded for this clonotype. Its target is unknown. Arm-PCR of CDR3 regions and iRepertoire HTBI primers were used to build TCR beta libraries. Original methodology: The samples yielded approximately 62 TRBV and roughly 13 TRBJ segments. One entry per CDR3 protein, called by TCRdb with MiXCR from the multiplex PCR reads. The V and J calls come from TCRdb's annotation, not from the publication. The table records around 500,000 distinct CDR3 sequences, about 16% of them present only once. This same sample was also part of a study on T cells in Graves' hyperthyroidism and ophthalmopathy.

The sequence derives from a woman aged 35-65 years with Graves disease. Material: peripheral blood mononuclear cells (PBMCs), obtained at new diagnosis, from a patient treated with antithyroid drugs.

CDR3 residues: CASSHRQTQGETQYF. The CDR3 nucleotides are TGTGCCAGCAGCCACCGACAAACCCAGGGAGAGACCCAGTACTTC. The V call is TRBV3-1, the J call TRBJ2-5; weak D call: TRBD1 (5 bases). From germline, CDR1 is LGHDT and CDR2 YNNKEL (reference sequence). This CDR3 is built from 15 residues. Between the trimmed V and J ends, which lost 3 bases and 4 bases, there was a span of 15 bases.